Presented here are 14 T cell receptor beta chains from one specimen sequenced in a study of Tregs in tolerant kidney transplant recipients. The data were produced by immunoSEQ multiplex PCR, yet TCRdb's version contains in-frame clones alone and is incomplete. The data show around 61,000 clones, with approximately 89% seen just once and 3.5% to 4.5% held by the top ten. Mixed chimerism was transient after nonmyeloablative marrow transplants from related graft donors. The sequences come from CD4+ T cells from blood (PBMCs), collected 6 months after the transplant. Source of these receptors: a human patient who received a combined kidney and bone marrow transplant. Among the T cells, some may be from the graft donor.

This chain connects TRBV18 to TRBJ1-2; D is ambiguous. The CDR3 loop spans 15 amino acids. Germline CDR1 KGHSH, CDR2 LQKENI. Trimming stripped 0 bases from V and 3 bases from J, with 11 bases between. CDR3 bases: TGTGCCAGCTCACCACCCGGGGAGGGCTACTATGGCTACACCTTC. Its translation: CASSPPGEGYYGYTF.

The J gene is TRBJ1-2, the V gene TRBV7-2; no clear D gene. V was trimmed by 5 bases and J by 0 bases, leaving 4 bases between them. The germline gives CDR1 SGHTA, CDR2 FQGNSA. The length of the CDR3 is 12 residues. The CDR3 sequence is CASSSTNYGYTF. The CDR3, as DNA: TGTGCCAGCAGCAGCACTAACTATGGCTACACCTTC.

The chain uses TRBV5-1 and TRBJ2-5, with 11 bases matching TRBD2. Per germline, CDR1 SGHRS and CDR2 YFSETQ. Trimming removed 4 bases from V and 7 bases from J; junction bases left unmatched: 6. This CDR3 comprises 14 residues. DNA of the CDR3: TGCGCCAGCAGCCCGGGACTAGCGGTCAGGACCCAGTACTTC. Protein sequence: CASSPGLAVRTQYF.

The chain employs TRBV4-1 and TRBJ1-2; D may be TRBD1 (5 bases). Germline V lookup: CDR1 MGHRA, CDR2 YSYEKL. The CDR3 length is 16 residues. Trimming removed 4 bases from V and 0 bases from J, with 15 bases in between. The CDR3 protein is CASSLGMGPTNYGYTF. The CDR3 region has the DNA TGCGCCAGCAGCCTGGGCATGGGGCCCACTAACTATGGCTACACCTTC.

The chain recombines TRBV23-1 with TRBJ1-3; TRBD1 might be the D (6 bases). TRBV23-1 is flagged as an ORF with uncertain function. V shed 0 bases and J shed 4 bases, with 31 bases lying between them. The CDR3 extends over 22 amino acids. CDR3 nucleotide sequence: TGCGCCAGCAGTCAATCGTCGCATTTAAACGGACAGCCTAATGACAGAGGAAACACCATATATTTT. Residues: CASSQSSHLNGQPNDRGNTIYF.

CDR3 amino acids: CASSLTGGETEAFF. The CDR3 DNA is TGTGCCAGCAGTTTAACGGGGGGGGAGACTGAAGCTTTCTTT. The chain uses TRBV27 and TRBJ1-1, with D perhaps matching TRBD1 (5 bases). Trimming took 2 bases from V and 5 from J, leaving 12 bases between them. Germline V gives CDR1 MNHEY, CDR2 SMNVEV (reference sequence). The length of the CDR3 is 14 residues.

The CDR3 DNA sequence: TGTGCCAGCAGCCGCGACTTCACCTACGAGCAGTACTTC. Encoded protein: CASSRDFTYEQYF. This sequence joins TRBV21-1 and TRBJ2-7; the table's D call, TRBD2, has no DNA check behind it. TRBV21-1 is flagged as a pseudogene. The CDR3 covers 13 residues.

V usage is TRBV7-9 and J usage is TRBJ2-5; D remains unclear. The germline CDR1 and CDR2 sequences are SEHNR and FQNEAQ (reference sequence). CDR3 length equals 12 residues. Between the trimmed V and J ends, which lost 4 bases and 1 base, there was a span of 4 bases. The CDR3 loop is CASSWAQETQYF. The CDR3 DNA sequence: TGTGCCAGCAGCTGGGCCCAAGAGACCCAGTACTTC.

The chain recombines TRBV19 with TRBJ1-3, with D unclear. Germline V gives CDR1 LNHDA, CDR2 SQIVND (reference sequence). V was shortened by 5 bases and J by 2 bases, with 13 bases between the two germline ends. This CDR3 contains 15 residues. DNA for the CDR3: TGTGCCAGTAGTTCTGGTGGGCTCCCTGGAAACACCATATATTTT. This translates into CASSSGGLPGNTIYF.

This chain connects TRBV5-4 to TRBJ2-7, with 9 positions matching TRBD1. Trimming took 1 base from V and 1 from J; bases not matched to a gene: 3. The CDR3 length is 15 residues. Germline CDR1 reads SGHNT; CDR2 reads YYREEE (reference sequence). The CDR3 protein is CASSLSGTGSYEQYF. The CDR3 DNA is TGTGCCAGCAGCTTGTCCGGGACAGGGTCCTACGAGCAGTACTTC.

As regards this clone: Its ends do not fully match the called genes, so a read error is possible. For the CDR3, the DNA is TGTGCCAGCAGCGCCCGCGGGACAGGGCGGGAGTCGGATTTT. Protein: CASSARGTGRESDF. The chain recombines TRBV7-9 with TRBJ1-3; TRBD1 aligns across 9 bases. Germline CDR1 is SEHNR and CDR2 is FQNEAQ (reference sequence). This CDR3 spans 14 amino acids.

The gene calls are TRBV18 and TRBJ1-1; possible D gene TRBD1, 6 bases. Germline CDR1 reads KGHSH; CDR2 reads LQKENI. This CDR3 comprises 16 residues. Trimming cost V 0 bases and J 1 base, with 12 bases left between them. The CDR3: CASSPPPGQRNTEAFF. CDR3 nucleotides: TGTGCCAGCTCACCACCGCCAGGACAGCGGAACACTGAAGCTTTCTTT.

V is TRBV5-4 and J is TRBJ2-2; weak D call: TRBD2 (6 bases). Germline lookup yields CDR1 SGHNT and CDR2 YYREEE (reference sequence). The CDR3 totals 15 residues. V was trimmed by 4 bases and J by 6 bases, leaving 16 bases between them. CDR3 residues: CASSRPMGEAGELFF. Written as DNA, the CDR3 is TGTGCCAGCAGCCGCCCGATGGGGGAGGCCGGGGAGCTGTTTTTT. Based on the CDR3 plus reference TRBV5-4 and TRBJ2-2, the full variable domain is ETGVTQSPTHLIKTRGQQVTLRCSSQSGHNTVSWYQQALGQGPQFIFQYYREEENGRGNFPPRFSGLQFPNYSSELNVNALELDDSALYLCASSRPMGEAGELFFGEGSRLTVL.

V is TRBV28 and J is TRBJ2-7; 7 nucleotides line up with TRBD1. The V gene end was trimmed by 8 bases and the J gene end by 4 bases; junction bases not matched to a gene: 11. Germline assignment: CDR1 MDHEN and CDR2 SYDVKM. The length of the CDR3 is 14 residues. The CDR3 region has the DNA TGTGCCAGCCTCCGGGACAGAAAACCTTACGAGCAGTACTTC. Translation gives CASLRDRKPYEQYF.